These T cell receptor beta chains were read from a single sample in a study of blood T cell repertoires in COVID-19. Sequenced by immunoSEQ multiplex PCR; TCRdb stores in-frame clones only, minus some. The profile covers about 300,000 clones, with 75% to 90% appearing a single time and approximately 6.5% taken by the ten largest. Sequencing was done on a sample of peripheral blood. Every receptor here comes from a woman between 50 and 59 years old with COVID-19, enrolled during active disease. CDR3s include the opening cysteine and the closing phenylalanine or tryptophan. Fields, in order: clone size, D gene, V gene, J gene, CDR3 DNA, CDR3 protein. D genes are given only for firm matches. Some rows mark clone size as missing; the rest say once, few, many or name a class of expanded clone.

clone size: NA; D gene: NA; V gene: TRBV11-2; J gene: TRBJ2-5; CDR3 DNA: TGTGCCAGCAGGGCATCTTCCGCCGGGGAAGAGACCCAGTACTTC; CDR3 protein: CASRASSAGEETQYF
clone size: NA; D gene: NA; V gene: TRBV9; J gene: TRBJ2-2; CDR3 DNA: TGTGCCAGCAGCGTAGAGCACTCCACCGGGGAGCTGTTTTTT; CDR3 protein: CASSVEHSTGELFF
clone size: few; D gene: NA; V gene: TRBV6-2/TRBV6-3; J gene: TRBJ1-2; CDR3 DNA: TGTGCCAGCAGTTACTCGGCGGTTAACTATGGCTACACCTTC; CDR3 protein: CASSYSAVNYGYTF
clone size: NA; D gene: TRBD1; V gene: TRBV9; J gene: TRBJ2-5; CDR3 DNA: TGTGCCAGCAGCGTAGGTTCCGCAGGGGGAGAGACCCAGTACTTC; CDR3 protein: CASSVGSAGGETQYF
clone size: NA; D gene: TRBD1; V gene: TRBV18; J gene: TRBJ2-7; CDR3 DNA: TGTGCCAGCTCACAAGGCCGGGACAGGGCATCCGAGCAGTACTTC; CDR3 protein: CASSQGRDRASEQYF
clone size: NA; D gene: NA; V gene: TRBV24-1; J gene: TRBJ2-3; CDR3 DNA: TGTGCCACCAGTTTACCCGGAGGGAGTACGCAGTATTTT; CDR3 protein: CATSLPGGSTQYF
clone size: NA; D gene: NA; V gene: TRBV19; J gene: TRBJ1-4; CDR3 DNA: TGTGCCAGCGTCGCATCGACTGGAGGGAATGAAAAACTGTTTTTT; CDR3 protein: CASVASTGGNEKLFF
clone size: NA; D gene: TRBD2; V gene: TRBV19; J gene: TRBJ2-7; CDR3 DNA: TGTGCCAGTAGTCAAACTAGCGGGAGAACCCCCTACGAGCAGTACTTC; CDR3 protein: CASSQTSGRTPYEQYF
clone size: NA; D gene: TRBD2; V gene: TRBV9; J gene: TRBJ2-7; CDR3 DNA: TGTGCCAGCTCGTTTGGAGCGGGAGGAACCTACGAGCAGTACTTC; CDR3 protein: CASSFGAGGTYEQYF
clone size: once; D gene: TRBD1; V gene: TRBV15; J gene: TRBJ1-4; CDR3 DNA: TGTGCCACCAGCACTTCCGGGACAGGTCCTAATGAAAAACTGTTTTTT; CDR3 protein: CATSTSGTGPNEKLFF
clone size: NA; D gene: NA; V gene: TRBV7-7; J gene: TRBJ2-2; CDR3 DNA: TGTGCTAGCAGCTTATTACTTGGAGACACCGGGGAGCTGTTTTTT; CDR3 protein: CASSLLLGDTGELFF
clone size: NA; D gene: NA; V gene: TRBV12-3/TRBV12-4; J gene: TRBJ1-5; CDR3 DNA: TGTGCCAGCAGGTACAGGACCCATCAGCCCCAGCATTTT; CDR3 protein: CASRYRTHQPQHF
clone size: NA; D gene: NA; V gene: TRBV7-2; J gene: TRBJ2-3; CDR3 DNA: TGTGCCAGCAGCTTAGGACTAGTAGTAACAGATACGCAGTATTTT; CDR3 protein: CASSLGLVVTDTQYF
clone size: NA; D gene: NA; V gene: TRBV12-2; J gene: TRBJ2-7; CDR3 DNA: TGTGCAAGTCGCCCCTGCTCCTACGAGCAGTACTTC; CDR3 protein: CASRPCSYEQYF
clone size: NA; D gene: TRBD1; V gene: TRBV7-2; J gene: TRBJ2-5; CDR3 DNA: TGTGCCAGCACCACATTAAACTCGAGGGGGCAGGCCAATCAAGAGACCCAGTACTTC; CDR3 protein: CASTTLNSRGQANQETQYF
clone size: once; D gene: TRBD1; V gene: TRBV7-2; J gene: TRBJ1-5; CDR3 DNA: TGTGCCAGCAGCCCCCTCGCAGGGGGCGCGAGTCAGCCCCAGCATTTT; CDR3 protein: CASSPLAGGASQPQHF
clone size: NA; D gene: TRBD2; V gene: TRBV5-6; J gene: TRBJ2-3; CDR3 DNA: TGTGCCAGCAGCTTAGTGGGAGGGCAACCAGATACGCAGTATTTT; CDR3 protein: CASSLVGGQPDTQYF
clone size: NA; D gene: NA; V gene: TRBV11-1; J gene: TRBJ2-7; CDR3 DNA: TGTGCCAGCAGCCTACAACAGGGCGCCTACGAGCAGTACTTC; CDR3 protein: CASSLQQGAYEQYF
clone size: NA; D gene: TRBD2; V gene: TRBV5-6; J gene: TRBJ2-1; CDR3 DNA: TGTGCCAGCAGCGGGGGGGTGAATGAGCAGTTCTTC; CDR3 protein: CASSGGVNEQFF
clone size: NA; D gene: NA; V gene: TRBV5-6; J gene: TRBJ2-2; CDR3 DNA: TGTGCCAGCAGCTTGGTAGTCTTCGGCACCGGGGAGCTGTTTTTT; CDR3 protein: CASSLVVFGTGELFF